This note documents a single T cell receptor beta chain sequence. This record belongs to a study of blood T cell repertoires in COVID-19. Generated by immunoSEQ multiplex PCR, the TCRdb table keeps only in-frame clones and is missing some. This sample has 250,000 to 300,000 clones, with 80% to 90% found just once. CDR3 size: 15 residues. Germline V gives CDR1 SNHLY, CDR2 FYNNEI. With 6 bases removed from V and 1 base from J, the gap between germline ends came to 13 bases. Enrollment of patients from Seattle took place during active infection, with longitudinal follow-up. The chain has TRBV2 and TRBJ1-5; D unresolved. The specimen was peripheral blood. The receptor's source is an older woman with COVID-19, enrolled during active disease. CDR3 sequence (DNA): TGTGCCAGCAGCCAGACTCTGGTGAGCAATCAGCCCCAGCATTTT. Translating it yields CASSQTLVSNQPQHF.